This T cell receptor beta chain was recovered during a study of blood T cell repertoires in COVID-19. Seattle's cohort entered during active infection and was followed longitudinally. Clones were read by immunoSEQ multiplex PCR, and TCRdb kept only the in-frame ones, dropping some. The repertoire includes about 250,000 clones, 70% to 90% of them detected once, and just under 6.5% sits in the top ten. Material for sequencing was peripheral blood. This clonotype was sampled from a woman aged 30 to 39 with COVID-19, enrolled during active disease.

The CDR3 DNA reads TGTGCCAGCAGTCAAAGGACAGGGGTGAATGAAAAACTGTTTTTT. Translated, it gives CASSQRTGVNEKLFF. This sequence joins TRBV6-5 and TRBJ1-4; the match to TRBD1 covers 9 bases. V shed 5 bases and J 5 bases; nucleotides not matched to a gene: 6. The CDR3 runs 15 residues. Germline V gene lookup returns CDR1 MNHEY and CDR2 SVGAGI.